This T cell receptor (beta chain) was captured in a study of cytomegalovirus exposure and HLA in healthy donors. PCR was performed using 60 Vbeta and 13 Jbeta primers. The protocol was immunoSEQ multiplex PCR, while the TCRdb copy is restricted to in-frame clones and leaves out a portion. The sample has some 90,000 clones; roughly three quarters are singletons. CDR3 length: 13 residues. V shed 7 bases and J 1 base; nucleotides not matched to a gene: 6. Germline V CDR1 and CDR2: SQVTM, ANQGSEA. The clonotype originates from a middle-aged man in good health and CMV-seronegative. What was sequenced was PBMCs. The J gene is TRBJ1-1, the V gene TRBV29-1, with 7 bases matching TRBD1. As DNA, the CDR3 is TGCAGCGCAGGGGGTTCATGGAACACTGAAGCTTTCTTT. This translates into CSAGGSWNTEAFF.